This T cell receptor beta chain was identified during a study of T cell repertoires in cytomegalovirus infection. Per germline, CDR1 SGHTA and CDR2 FQGNSA. The CDR3 loop spans 14 amino acids. V was cut by 7 bases and J by 6 bases, with 17 bases left in between. This clonotype has only a few counts. Its target is not known. Overall study results and limits: HLA-C-restricted CMV-specific TCR beta clonotypes prevailed in the ex vivo response.

Each CDR3 protein gets one entry after TCRdb re-called the reads with MiXCR. The data hold 550,000 to 700,000 distinct CDR3 sequences, with 40% observed a single time. The sample was cultured PBMCs, taken from culture after CMV antigen stimulation. This rearrangement joins TRBV7-2 to TRBJ2-3, with D uncertain. The receptor's source is a human donor in good health (CMV status not recorded). Some clones in this sample may be carry-over from other donors' samples. The CDR3 protein is CASTPSSEEDTQYF. The CDR3 DNA is TGTGCCAGCACCCCTTCAAGTGAGGAGGATACGCAGTATTTT.